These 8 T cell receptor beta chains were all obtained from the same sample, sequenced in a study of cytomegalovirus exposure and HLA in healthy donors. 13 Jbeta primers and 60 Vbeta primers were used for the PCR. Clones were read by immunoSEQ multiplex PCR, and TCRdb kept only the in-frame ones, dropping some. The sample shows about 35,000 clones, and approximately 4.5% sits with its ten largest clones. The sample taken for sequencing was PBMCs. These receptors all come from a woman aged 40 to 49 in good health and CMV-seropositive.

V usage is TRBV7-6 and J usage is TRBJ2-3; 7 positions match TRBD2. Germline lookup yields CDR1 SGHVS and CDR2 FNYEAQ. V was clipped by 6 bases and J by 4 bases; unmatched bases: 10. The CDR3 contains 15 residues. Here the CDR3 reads CASSPSGVIADTQYF. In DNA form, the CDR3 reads TGTGCCAGCAGTCCTAGCGGAGTCATCGCAGATACGCAGTATTTT.

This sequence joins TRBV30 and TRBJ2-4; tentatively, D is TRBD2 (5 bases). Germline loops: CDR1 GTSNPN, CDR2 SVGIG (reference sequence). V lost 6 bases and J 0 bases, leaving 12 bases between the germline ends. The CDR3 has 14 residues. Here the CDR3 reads CACQPRGAKNIQYF. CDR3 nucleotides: TGTGCCTGTCAACCCCGGGGAGCCAAAAACATTCAGTACTTC.

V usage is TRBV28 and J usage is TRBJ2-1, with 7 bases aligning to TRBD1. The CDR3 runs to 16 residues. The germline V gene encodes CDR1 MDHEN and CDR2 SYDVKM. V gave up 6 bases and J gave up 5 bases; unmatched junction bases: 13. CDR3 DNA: TGTGCCAGCAGCCACAACAGGGGCCCTTTGAACAATGAGCAGTTCTTC. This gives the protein CASSHNRGPLNNEQFF.

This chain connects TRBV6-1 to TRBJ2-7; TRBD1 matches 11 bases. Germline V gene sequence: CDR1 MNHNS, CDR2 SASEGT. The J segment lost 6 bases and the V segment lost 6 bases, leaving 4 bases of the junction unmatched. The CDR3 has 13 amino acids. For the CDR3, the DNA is TGTGCCAGCAGGGGACAGGGGGATGGCGAGCAGTACTTC. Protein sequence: CASRGQGDGEQYF.

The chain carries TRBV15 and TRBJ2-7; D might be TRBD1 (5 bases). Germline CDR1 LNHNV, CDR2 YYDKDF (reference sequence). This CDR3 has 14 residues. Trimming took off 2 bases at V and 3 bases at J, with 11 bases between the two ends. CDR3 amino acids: CATSRQGAFYEQYF. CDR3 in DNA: TGTGCCACCAGCAGACAAGGGGCCTTCTACGAGCAGTACTTC.

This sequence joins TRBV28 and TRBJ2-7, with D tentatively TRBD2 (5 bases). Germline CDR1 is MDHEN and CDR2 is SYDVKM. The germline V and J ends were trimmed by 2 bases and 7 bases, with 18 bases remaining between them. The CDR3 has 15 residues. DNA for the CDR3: TGTGCCAGCAGTTTAGCGGGCCTATCCGCTCGGGAGCAGTACTTC. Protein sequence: CASSLAGLSAREQYF.

CDR3 protein: CASSLLWWGDRHTDTQYF. Written as DNA, the CDR3 is TGTGCCAGCAGCTTGCTCTGGTGGGGGGACAGGCACACAGATACGCAGTATTTT. The chain couples TRBV7-9 to TRBJ2-3; 8 bases agree with TRBD1. J gave up 2 bases and V 3 bases, and 13 bases lay outside the gene matches. The CDR3 length is 18 residues. Germline assignment: CDR1 SEHNR and CDR2 FQNEAQ (reference sequence).

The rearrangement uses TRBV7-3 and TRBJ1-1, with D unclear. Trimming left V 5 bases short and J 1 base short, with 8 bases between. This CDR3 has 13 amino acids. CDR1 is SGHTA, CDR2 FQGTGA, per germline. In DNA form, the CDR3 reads TGTGCCAGCAGCCTTACACCGAACACTGAAGCTTTCTTT. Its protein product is CASSLTPNTEAFF.